These 11 T cell receptor beta chains originate from one sample sequenced in a study of Graves' ophthalmopathy and Graves' hyperthyroidism. Beta-chain TCR CDR3 regions were amplified from RNA transcripts. After a first-round RT-PCR with HTBI primers, a second-round multiplex PCR was run. TCRdb itself ran the multiplex PCR reads through MiXCR, one entry per CDR3 protein. Among roughly 350,000 distinct CDR3 sequences listed, approximately 17% were seen once. The sequencing input was peripheral blood. The receptors originated from an adult woman with stable Graves' hyperthyroidism.

This clonotype showed up just a few times. This chain joins TRBV18 and TRBJ1-5, with 11 bases that match TRBD1. Germline V gives CDR1 KGHSH, CDR2 LQKENI. V was clipped by 5 bases and J by 7 bases; unmatched bases: 13. The CDR3 covers 17 residues. The CDR3 nucleotides are TGTGCCAGCTCAATCAACCTGGCGGGACAGGGGGACCAGCCCCAGCATTTT. Translated, it gives CASSINLAGQGDQPQHF.

V and J are TRBV6-1 and TRBJ2-5; TRBD2 matches at 12 bases. The germline CDR1 and CDR2 sequences are MNHNS and SASEGT. Trimming removed 3 bases from V and 3 bases from J; junction bases left unmatched: 8. There are 17 residues in the CDR3. The CDR3 coding sequence is TGTGCCAGCAGTGACCCAACTAGCGGGGGGCTGGAAGAGACCCAGTACTTC. Translated: CASSDPTSGGLEETQYF.

The V and J genes are TRBV7-3 and TRBJ1-6; D not resolved. The length of the CDR3 is 14 residues. Trimming pared 4 bases from V and 4 bases from J, leaving 8 bases between. The germline V gene has CDR1 SGHTA and CDR2 FQGTGA. CDR3 bases: TGTGCCAGCAGCTCAATGGGTTATAATTCACCCCTCCACTTT. Translation gives CASSSMGYNSPLHF.

Many counts were recorded for this clonotype. The genes are TRBV5-5 and TRBJ2-7; 7 positions agree with TRBD1. Germline V gene lookup returns CDR1 SGHKS and CDR2 YYEKEE (reference sequence). The trim removed 4 bases at V and 3 bases at J, leaving 7 bases unmatched. The CDR3 covers 14 residues. CDR3 in DNA: TGTGCCAGCAGCCCTGGGACAGCCTTCTACGAGCAGTACTTC. It yields the protein CASSPGTAFYEQYF.

This clonotype has a count of ten or more. CDR3 DNA: TGTGCCAGCGATTATTCCCATGGCTACACCTTC. The encoded protein is CASDYSHGYTF. The J gene is TRBJ1-2, the V gene TRBV6-1; D unclear. V was pared by 8 bases and J by 6 bases, with 10 bases between. The germline gives CDR1 MNHNS, CDR2 SASEGT. The CDR3 contains 11 residues.

In this sample, this clonotype turned up many times. The chain links TRBV7-8 to TRBJ2-4; weak D call: TRBD1 (6 bases). Trimming removed 3 bases from V and 9 bases from J, with 12 bases in between. The germline V gene encodes CDR1 SGHVS and CDR2 FQNEAQ. This CDR3 is built from 13 residues. CDR3 region: CASSLHREAIQYF. CDR3 nucleotides: TGTGCCAGCAGCTTGCACAGGGAAGCCATTCAGTACTTC.

The chain links TRBV28 to TRBJ1-6; D gene ambiguous. The CDR3 contains 14 residues. Germline CDR1 is MDHEN and CDR2 is SYDVKM. The ends were cut back, 7 bases at V and 8 bases at J, with 15 bases in the middle. The CDR3 region has the DNA TGTGCCAGCACCTCGGATGTCTGGGATTCACCCCTCCACTTT. This gives the protein CASTSDVWDSPLHF.

In the case of this clonotype: This could be a read error, since a much larger clone is one nucleotide away. The chain recombines TRBV6-2 or TRBV6-3 with TRBJ2-1; 7 bases are shared with TRBD2. This CDR3 is 15 amino acids long. Germline CDR1 MNHEY, CDR2 SVGEGT. The CDR3 protein is CASSTLSGPLDEQCF. The CDR3 nucleotides are TGTGCCAGCAGTACCCTTAGCGGGCCCTTGGATGAGCAGTGCTTC.

This clonotype was detected ten times or more. The J gene is TRBJ2-7, the V gene TRBV7-9; D possibly corresponds to TRBD2 (5 bases). The germline V and J ends were trimmed by 5 bases and 1 base, with 6 bases remaining between them. This CDR3 comprises 12 residues. CDR1 is SEHNR and CDR2 is FQNEAQ in the germline V gene (reference sequence). The CDR3 loop is CASSAGSYEQYF. The DNA of the CDR3 is TGTGCCAGCAGCGCGGGTTCCTACGAGCAGTACTTC.

A remark on this clonotype: A read error may be the cause here, since a much bigger clone is one base away. The chain is built from TRBV27 and TRBJ2-7; TRBD2 matches at 8 bases. J gave up 3 bases and V 4 bases, and 8 bases lay outside the gene matches. This CDR3 is built from 15 residues. Germline assignment: CDR1 MNHEY and CDR2 SMNVEV (reference sequence). CDR3 region: CASSSTGRALYEQYF. The CDR3 DNA sequence: TGTGCCAGCAGTTCCACCGGGAGGGCCCTCTACGAGCAGTACTTC.

This clonotype was picked up many times. The chain links TRBV6-1 to TRBJ2-2; 7 bases are a match to TRBD2. V shed 4 bases, J shed 4 bases, and the junction held 6 bases outside the gene matches. The CDR3 has 15 amino acids. Germline CDR1 reads MNHNS; CDR2 reads SASEGT. CDR3 loop: CASSGRREGTGELFF. The CDR3 coding sequence is TGTGCCAGCAGTGGTCGAAGGGAGGGCACCGGGGAGCTGTTTTTT.